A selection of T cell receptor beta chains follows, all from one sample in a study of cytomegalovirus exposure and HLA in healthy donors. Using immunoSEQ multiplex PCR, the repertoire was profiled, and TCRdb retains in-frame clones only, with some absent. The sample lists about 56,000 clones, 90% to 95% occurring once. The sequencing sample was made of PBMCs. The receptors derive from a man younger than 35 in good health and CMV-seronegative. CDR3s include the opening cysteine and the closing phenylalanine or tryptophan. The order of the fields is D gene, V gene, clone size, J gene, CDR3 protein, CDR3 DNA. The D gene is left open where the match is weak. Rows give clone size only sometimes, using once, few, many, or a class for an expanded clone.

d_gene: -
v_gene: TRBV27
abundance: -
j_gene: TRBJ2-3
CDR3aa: CASTADSTDTQYF
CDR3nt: TGTGCCAGCACAGCGGATAGCACAGATACGCAGTATTTT

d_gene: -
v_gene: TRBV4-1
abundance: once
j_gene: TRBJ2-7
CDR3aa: CASSQDGAATNYEQYF
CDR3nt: TGCGCCAGCAGCCAAGATGGGGCAGCTACCAACTACGAGCAGTACTTC

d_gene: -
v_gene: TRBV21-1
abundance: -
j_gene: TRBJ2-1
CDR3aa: CASSTPPHKRSGTTSYNEQFF
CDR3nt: TGTGCCAGCAGCACACCTCCTCATAAGCGGTCGGGGACTACCTCCTACAATGAGCAGTTCTTC

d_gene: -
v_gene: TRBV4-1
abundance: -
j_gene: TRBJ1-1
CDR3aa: CASSLSFGQLTEAFF
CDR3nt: TGCGCCAGCAGCCTTTCGTTCGGACAGCTCACTGAAGCTTTCTTT

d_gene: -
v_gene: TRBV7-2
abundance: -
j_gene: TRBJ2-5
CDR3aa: CASSRGHQETQYF
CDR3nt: TGTGCCAGCAGCCGCGGACATCAAGAGACCCAGTACTTC

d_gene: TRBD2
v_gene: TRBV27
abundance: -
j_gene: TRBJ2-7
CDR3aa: CAIPSGGKQYF
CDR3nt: TGTGCCATCCCCTCGGGGGGAAAGCAGTACTTC

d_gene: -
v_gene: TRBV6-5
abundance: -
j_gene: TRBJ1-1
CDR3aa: CASSREGGTEAFF
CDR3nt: TGTGCCAGCAGTCGAGAGGGAGGAACTGAAGCTTTCTTT

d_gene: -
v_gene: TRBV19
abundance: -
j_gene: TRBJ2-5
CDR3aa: CASSTRLAKETQYF
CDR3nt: TGTGCCAGTAGTACTCGGCTAGCGAAAGAGACCCAGTACTTC

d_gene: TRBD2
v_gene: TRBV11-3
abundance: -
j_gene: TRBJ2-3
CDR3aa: CASSLGGGRAADTQYF
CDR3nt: TGTGCCAGCAGCTTAGGGGGCGGGAGGGCCGCAGATACGCAGTATTTT

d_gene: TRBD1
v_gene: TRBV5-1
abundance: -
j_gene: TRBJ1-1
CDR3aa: CASSLFMGQGEAFF
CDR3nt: TGCGCCAGCAGCTTGTTCATGGGACAGGGTGAAGCTTTCTTT

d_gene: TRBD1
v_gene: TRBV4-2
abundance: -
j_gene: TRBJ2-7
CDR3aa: CASSQETGSSYEQYF
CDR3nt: TGTGCCAGCAGCCAAGAGACAGGGAGTAGCTACGAGCAGTACTTC

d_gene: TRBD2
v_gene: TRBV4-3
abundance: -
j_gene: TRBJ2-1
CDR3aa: CASIRPEGGLAGGPTSYNEQFF
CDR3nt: TGCGCCAGCATCCGCCCCGAAGGGGGACTAGCGGGAGGGCCGACGTCCTACAATGAGCAGTTCTTC

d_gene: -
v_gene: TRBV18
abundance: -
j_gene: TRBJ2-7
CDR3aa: CASSPVRASEQYF
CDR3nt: TGTGCCAGCTCACCAGTCAGGGCCTCCGAGCAGTACTTC

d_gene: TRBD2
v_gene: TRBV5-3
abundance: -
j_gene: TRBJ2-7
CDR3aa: CARSFTGGNLSSEQYF
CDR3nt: TGTGCCAGAAGCTTCACCGGGGGGAACCTTTCCTCCGAGCAGTACTTC

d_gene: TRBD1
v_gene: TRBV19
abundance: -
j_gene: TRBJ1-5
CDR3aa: CASSRTGVQPQHF
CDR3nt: TGTGCCAGTAGTAGGACAGGGGTACAGCCCCAGCATTTT

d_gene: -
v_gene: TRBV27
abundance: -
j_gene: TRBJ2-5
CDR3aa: CASSVARQQETQYF
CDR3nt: TGTGCCAGCTCCGTCGCGAGACAGCAAGAGACCCAGTACTTC

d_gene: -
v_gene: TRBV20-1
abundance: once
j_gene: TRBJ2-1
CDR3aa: CSARSVNEQFF
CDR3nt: TGCAGTGCTAGGTCCGTCAATGAGCAGTTCTTC

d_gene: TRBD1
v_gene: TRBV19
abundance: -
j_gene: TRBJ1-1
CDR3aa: CASSIDRGFVNTEAFF
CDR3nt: TGTGCCAGTAGTATCGACAGGGGGTTTGTGAACACTGAAGCTTTCTTT

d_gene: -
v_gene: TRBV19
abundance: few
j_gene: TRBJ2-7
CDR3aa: CASSKGGGKKYF
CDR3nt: TGTGCCAGTAGTAAGGGCGGCGGGAAGAAGTACTTC

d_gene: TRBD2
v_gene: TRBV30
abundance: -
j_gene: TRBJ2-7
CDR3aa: CAWSEREVYEQYF
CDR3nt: TGTGCCTGGAGTGAGCGGGAGGTCTACGAGCAGTACTTC

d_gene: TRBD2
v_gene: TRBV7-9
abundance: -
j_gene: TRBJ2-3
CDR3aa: CASRDFGRAESTDTQYF
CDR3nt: TGTGCCAGCAGGGACTTCGGGAGGGCCGAATCTACAGATACGCAGTATTTT

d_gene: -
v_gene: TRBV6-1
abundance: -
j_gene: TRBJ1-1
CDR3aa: CASTVNTEAFF
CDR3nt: TGTGCCAGCACGGTGAACACTGAAGCTTTCTTT

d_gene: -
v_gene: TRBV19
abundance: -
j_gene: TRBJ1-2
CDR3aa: CASSIVGGGDHYGYTF
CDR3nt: TGTGCCAGTAGTATAGTGGGGGGGGGCGACCACTATGGCTACACCTTC

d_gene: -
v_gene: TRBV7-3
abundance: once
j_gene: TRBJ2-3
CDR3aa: CASSLVGHKDTQYF
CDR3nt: TGTGCCAGCAGCTTAGTGGGGCACAAGGATACGCAGTATTTT

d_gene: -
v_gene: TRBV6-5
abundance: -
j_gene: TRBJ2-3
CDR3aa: CASSSPPPTDTQYF
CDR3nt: TGTGCCAGCAGTTCTCCTCCCCCCACAGATACGCAGTATTTT

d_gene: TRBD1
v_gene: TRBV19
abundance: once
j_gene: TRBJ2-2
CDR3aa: CASSTVQGTGELFF
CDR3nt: TGTGCCAGTAGTACCGTACAGGGGACCGGGGAGCTGTTTTTT

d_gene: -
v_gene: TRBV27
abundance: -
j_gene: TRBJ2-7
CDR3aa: CASSDRLYYEQYF
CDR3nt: TGTGCCAGCAGCGACAGGTTATACTACGAGCAGTACTTC

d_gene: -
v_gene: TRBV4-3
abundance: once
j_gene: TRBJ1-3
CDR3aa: CASSQVAEISGNTIYF
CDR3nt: TGCGCCAGCAGCCAAGTGGCCGAAATCTCTGGAAACACCATATATTTT

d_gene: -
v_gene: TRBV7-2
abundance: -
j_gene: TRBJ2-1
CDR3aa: CASSLSRPAGEQFF
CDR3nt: TGTGCCAGCAGCTTGTCTCGCCCCGCCGGGGAGCAGTTCTTC

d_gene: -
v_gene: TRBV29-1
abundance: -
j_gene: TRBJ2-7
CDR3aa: CSVEDRLSYEQYF
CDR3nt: TGCAGCGTTGAAGACAGGCTATCCTACGAGCAGTACTTC

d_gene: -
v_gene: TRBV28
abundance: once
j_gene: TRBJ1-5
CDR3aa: CASSLEGPLKGNQPQHF
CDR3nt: TGTGCCAGCAGTTTAGAAGGACCTTTGAAGGGGAATCAGCCCCAGCATTTT

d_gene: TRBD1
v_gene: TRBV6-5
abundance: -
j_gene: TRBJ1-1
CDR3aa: CASSWGQGLLAFF
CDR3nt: TGTGCCAGCAGCTGGGGACAGGGCTTGCTGGCTTTCTTT

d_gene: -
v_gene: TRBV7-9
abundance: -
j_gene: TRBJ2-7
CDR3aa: CASSLRQGYEQYF
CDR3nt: TGTGCCAGCAGCTTACGGCAGGGCTACGAGCAGTACTTC

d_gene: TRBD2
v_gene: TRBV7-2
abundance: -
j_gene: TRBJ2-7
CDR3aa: CASSSGVAGASSQYF
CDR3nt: TGTGCCAGCAGCTCGGGGGTAGCGGGAGCATCATCGCAGTACTTC

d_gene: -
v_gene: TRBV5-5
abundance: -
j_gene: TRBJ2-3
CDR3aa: CASSYMATDTQYF
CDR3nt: TGTGCCAGCAGCTATATGGCCACAGATACGCAGTATTTT

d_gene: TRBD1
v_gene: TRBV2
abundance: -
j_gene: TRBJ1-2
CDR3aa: CASRATTGGRYGYTF
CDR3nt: TGTGCCAGCAGAGCCACGACAGGGGGCCGATATGGCTACACCTTC

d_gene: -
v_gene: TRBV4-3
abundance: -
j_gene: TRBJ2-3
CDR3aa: CASSRQGFGTDTQYF
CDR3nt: TGCGCCAGCAGCCGTCAGGGGTTCGGCACAGATACGCAGTATTTT

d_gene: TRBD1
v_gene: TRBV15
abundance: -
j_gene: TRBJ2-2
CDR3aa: CATPDRENTGELFF
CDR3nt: TGTGCCACCCCTGACAGGGAGAACACCGGGGAGCTGTTTTTT

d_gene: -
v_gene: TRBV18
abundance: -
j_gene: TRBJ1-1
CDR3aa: CASSPNSRSEAFF
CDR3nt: TGTGCCAGCTCACCAAACAGCCGGTCCGAAGCTTTCTTT

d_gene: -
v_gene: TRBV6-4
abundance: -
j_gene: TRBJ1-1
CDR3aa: CASSGFAGTEAFF
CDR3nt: TGTGCCAGCAGTGGGTTTGCGGGAACTGAAGCTTTCTTT

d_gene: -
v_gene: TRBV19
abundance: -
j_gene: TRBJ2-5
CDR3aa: CASMPRDVSTETQYF
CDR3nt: TGTGCCAGTATGCCGCGGGACGTCTCTACCGAGACCCAGTACTTC

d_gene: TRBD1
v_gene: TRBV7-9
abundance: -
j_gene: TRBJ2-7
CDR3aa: CASSLPRGLDVNEQYF
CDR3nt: TGTGCCAGCAGCTTGCCCAGGGGGCTTGATGTAAACGAGCAGTACTTC

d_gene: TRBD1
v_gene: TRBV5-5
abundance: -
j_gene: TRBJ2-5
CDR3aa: CASSLGQGVETQYF
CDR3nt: TGTGCCAGCAGCTTGGGACAGGGAGTAGAGACCCAGTACTTC

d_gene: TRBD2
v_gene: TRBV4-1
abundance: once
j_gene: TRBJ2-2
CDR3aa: CARGRIAGGSGELFF
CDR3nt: TGCGCCAGGGGGCGGATAGCGGGAGGTTCCGGGGAGCTGTTTTTT

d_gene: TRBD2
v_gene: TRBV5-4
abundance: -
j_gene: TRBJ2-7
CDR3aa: CASRPGTSGSTLGVQYF
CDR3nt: TGTGCCAGCAGACCCGGGACTAGCGGGAGCACGCTTGGGGTGCAGTACTTC

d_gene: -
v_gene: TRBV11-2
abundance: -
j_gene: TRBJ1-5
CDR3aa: CASSYSGAQPQHF
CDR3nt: TGTGCCAGCAGCTACAGCGGGGCGCAGCCCCAGCATTTT

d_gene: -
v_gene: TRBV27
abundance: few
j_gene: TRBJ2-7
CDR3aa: CASFRQPYEQYF
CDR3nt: TGTGCCAGCTTTAGACAGCCGTACGAGCAGTACTTC

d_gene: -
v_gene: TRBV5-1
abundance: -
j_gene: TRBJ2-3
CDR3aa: CASRPDFPDTQYF
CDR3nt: TGCGCCAGCAGGCCTGACTTCCCCGATACGCAGTATTTT

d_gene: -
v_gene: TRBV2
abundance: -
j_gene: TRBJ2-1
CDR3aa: CASSGQGYYNEQFF
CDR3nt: TGTGCCAGCAGTGGGCAGGGTTACTACAATGAGCAGTTCTTC

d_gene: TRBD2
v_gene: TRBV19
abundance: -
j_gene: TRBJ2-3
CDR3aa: CASSMGLASTDTQYF
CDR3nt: TGTGCCAGTAGTATGGGACTAGCATCCACAGATACGCAGTATTTT

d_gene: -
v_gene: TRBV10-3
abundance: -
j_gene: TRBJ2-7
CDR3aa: CAIMGRGRQTSYEQYF
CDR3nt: TGTGCCATCATGGGAAGGGGAAGGCAGACCTCCTACGAGCAGTACTTC

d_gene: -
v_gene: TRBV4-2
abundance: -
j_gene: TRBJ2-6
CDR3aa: CASSQTGGRTLSGANVLTF
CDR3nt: TGTGCCAGCAGCCAGACCGGGGGGCGCACACTCTCTGGGGCCAACGTCCTGACTTTC

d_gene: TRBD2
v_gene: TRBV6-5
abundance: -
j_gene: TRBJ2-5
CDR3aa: CASSLLAEETQYF
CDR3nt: TGTGCCAGCAGTTTACTAGCGGAAGAGACCCAGTACTTC

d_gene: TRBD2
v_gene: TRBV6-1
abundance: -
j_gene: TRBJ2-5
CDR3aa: CASSSTSGSQETQYF
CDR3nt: TGTGCCAGCAGTAGTACTAGCGGGAGCCAAGAGACCCAGTACTTC

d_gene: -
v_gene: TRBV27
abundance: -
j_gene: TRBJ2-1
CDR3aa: CASSSVSYEQFF
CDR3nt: TGTGCCAGCAGTTCCGTAAGCTATGAGCAGTTCTTC

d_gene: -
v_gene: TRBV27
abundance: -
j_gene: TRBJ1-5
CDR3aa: CASSPDSHQPQHF
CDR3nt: TGTGCCAGCAGCCCAGACAGCCATCAGCCCCAGCATTTT

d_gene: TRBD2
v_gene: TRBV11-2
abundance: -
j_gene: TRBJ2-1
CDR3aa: CASSSLAGGPLNEQFF
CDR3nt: TGTGCCAGCAGCTCGCTAGCGGGAGGGCCCCTCAATGAGCAGTTCTTC